The T cell receptor (beta chain) under discussion was sequenced for a study of blood T cells in healthy people across ages. Study-level points and caveats: Because donor CMV status was unknown, expanded clonotype changes were possibly confounded.

Germline lookup yields CDR1 MNHEY and CDR2 SVGEGT. There are 15 residues in the CDR3. V was shortened by 6 bases and J by 3 bases, with 17 bases between the two germline ends. With a J-beta primer mix and a sample-barcoded 5' primer, a second PCR ran roughly 6 to 11 cycles. Each cDNA was tagged by a template-switch adaptor containing 12 random nucleotides. From the 5' RACE reads, TCRdb called clonotypes with MiXCR, one entry per CDR3 protein. Among under 1,000,000 distinct CDR3 sequences listed, about 47% were seen once. For this clonotype: Its antigen remains unidentified.

The chain is built from TRBV6-2 or TRBV6-3 and TRBJ2-5; the D gene is possibly TRBD1 (6 bases). The receptor was derived from a man older than 75 in good health. The sequenced sample was blood. CDR3 amino acids: CASSTHSGVEETQYF. Written as DNA, the CDR3 is TGTGCCAGCAGCACACACTCAGGGGTAGAAGAGACCCAGTACTTC.